A single sample is the source of the 25 T cell receptor beta chains below, sequenced in a study of Graves' ophthalmopathy and Graves' hyperthyroidism. TCR beta CDR3 regions were amplified from RNA transcripts. An opening RT-PCR round employed HTBI primers and preceded a second-round multiplex PCR. TCRdb analysed the multiplex PCR reads with MiXCR anew, one entry per CDR3 protein. The profile covers around 340,000 distinct CDR3 sequences, with under 20% appearing a single time and 9% to 15% taken by the ten largest. Material: peripheral blood. The receptors originated from an adult man with Graves' ophthalmopathy.

This clonotype was detected many times. The chain recombines TRBV5-1 with TRBJ2-7; the match to TRBD2 covers 11 bases. The CDR3 covers 16 residues. Germline assignment: CDR1 SGHRS and CDR2 YFSETQ. V was clipped by 2 bases and J by 2 bases; unmatched bases: 6. The CDR3, as DNA: TGCGCCAGCAGCTTAGATACTAGCGGGAGCGCCTACGAGCAGTACTTC. Translation gives CASSLDTSGSAYEQYF. Filled out from reference TRBV5-1 and TRBJ2-7, the complete variable domain reads KAGVTQTPRYLIKTRGQQVTLSCSPISGHRSVSWYQQTPGQGLQFLFEYFSETQRNKGNFPGRFSGRQFSNSRSEMNVSTLELGDSALYLCASSLDTSGSAYEQYFGPGTRLTVT.

This clonotype was detected many times. The J gene is TRBJ1-5, the V gene TRBV12-3 or TRBV12-4; D not resolved. V was clipped by 6 bases and J by 0 bases, with 12 bases between them. This CDR3 contains 15 residues. In nucleotides, the CDR3 is TGTGCCAGCAGCAATCCAGGTTATAGCAATCAGCCCCAGCATTTT. Protein product: CASSNPGYSNQPQHF.

The sample holds many counts of this clonotype. The V gene is TRBV20-1, the J gene TRBJ2-5, with 8 bases that match TRBD1. V lost 2 bases, J lost 6 bases, and 11 bases stayed unmatched. Germline V gives CDR1 DFQATT, CDR2 SNEGSKA (reference sequence). The CDR3 covers 15 residues. CDR3 loop: CSARTPTGGTKTQYF. For the CDR3, the DNA is TGCAGTGCTAGAACTCCCACAGGGGGAACTAAGACCCAGTACTTC.

This clonotype was seen repeatedly, ten times or more. V usage is TRBV5-1 and J usage is TRBJ1-5; TRBD1 is a possible D gene (6 bases). CDR3 length: 15 amino acids. From germline, CDR1 is SGHRS and CDR2 YFSETQ. With 2 bases removed from V and 4 bases from J, the gap between germline ends came to 13 bases. CDR3 in DNA: TGCGCCAGCAGCTTTAATGGGGGCGGGAATCAGCCCCAGCATTTT. Translated, it gives CASSFNGGGNQPQHF.

This clonotype was picked up many times. This chain joins TRBV20-1 and TRBJ2-7, with 12 bases lining up with TRBD1. V lost 6 bases and J lost 7; bases outside the gene matches: 7. The CDR3 loop spans 13 amino acids. Germline CDR1 reads DFQATT; CDR2 reads SNEGSKA (reference sequence). The CDR3 nucleotides read TGCAGTGCCGAGGGACAGGGGGCGCAGGAGCAGTACTTC. Translation gives CSAEGQGAQEQYF.

At least ten counts were recorded for this clonotype. The J gene is TRBJ1-2, the V gene TRBV6-5; D remains ambiguous. This CDR3 contains 13 residues. Between the trimmed V and J ends, which lost 0 bases and 5 bases, there was a span of 7 bases. The V gene's germline CDR1 is MNHEY and CDR2 SVGAGI. The CDR3 protein is CASSYSPEYGYTF. As DNA, the CDR3 is TGTGCCAGCAGTTACTCGCCGGAGTATGGCTACACCTTC.

This clonotype was found many times. The chain carries TRBV10-3 and TRBJ1-3; D call uncertain. Trimming took off 2 bases at V and 0 bases at J, with 5 bases between the two ends. CDR1 ENHRY and CDR2 SYGVKD come from the germline V gene. This CDR3 comprises 14 residues. The CDR3 here is CAISEGSSGNTIYF. The CDR3 region has the DNA TGTGCCATCAGTGAGGGCAGCTCTGGAAACACCATATATTTT.

The table lists this clonotype with many counts. V and J are TRBV19 and TRBJ2-2, with TRBD2 as a possible D gene (6 bases). CDR3 size: 15 residues. Trimming removed 2 bases from V and 2 bases from J, with 9 bases in between. Germline V lookup: CDR1 LNHDA, CDR2 SQIVND (reference sequence). The DNA of the CDR3 is TGTGCCAGTAGTATACCGGGACTTAACACCGGGGAGCTGTTTTTT. It encodes CASSIPGLNTGELFF.

A remark on this clonotype: This may stem from a read error, because a much larger clone lies one nucleotide away. The chain employs TRBV12-3 or TRBV12-4 and TRBJ2-7; D remains ambiguous. Trimming pared 6 bases from V and 3 bases from J, leaving 12 bases between. The CDR3 runs 13 residues. The CDR3 nucleotides are TGTGCCAGCAGGAACGTCGGCTACTACGAGCAGTACTTC. Translating it yields CASRNVGYYEQYF.

In this sample, this clonotype turned up many times. V usage is TRBV7-9 and J usage is TRBJ2-2; D call uncertain. Trimming took 1 base from V and 2 from J, leaving 8 bases between them. Germline CDR1 reads SEHNR; CDR2 reads FQNEAQ (reference sequence). The CDR3 sequence is 15 residues long. CDR3 in amino acids: CASSLDVPNTGELFF. CDR3 sequence (DNA): TGTGCCAGCAGCTTAGACGTGCCTAACACCGGGGAGCTGTTTTTT.

This clonotype was picked up many times. V usage is TRBV27 and J usage is TRBJ1-1, with 9 bases fitting TRBD1. The V gene's germline CDR1 is MNHEY and CDR2 SMNVEV (reference sequence). Losses at the gene ends were 9 bases for V and 5 bases for J; bases not matched to a gene: 7. The length of the CDR3 is 13 residues. Here the CDR3 DNA reads TGTGCCAGTAGGGGGACAGGGCGGACTGAAGCTTTCTTT. Its protein product is CASRGTGRTEAFF.

This clonotype was recorded at least ten times. CDR3 region: CSARTSGTYEQYF. CDR3 nucleotides: TGCAGTGCCCGAACAAGTGGCACCTACGAGCAGTACTTC. The chain links TRBV20-1 to TRBJ2-7; D gene ambiguous. This CDR3 has 13 amino acids. Germline CDR1 reads DFQATT; CDR2 reads SNEGSKA (reference sequence). With 6 bases removed from V and 2 bases from J, the gap between germline ends came to 14 bases.

The chain is built from TRBV12-3 or TRBV12-4 and TRBJ1-2, with D maybe TRBD1 (6 bases). V was trimmed by 1 base and J by 14 bases, leaving 20 bases between them. The CDR3 consists of 14 residues. CDR3 region: CASSLVGGTGLETF. As DNA, the CDR3 is TGTGCCAGCAGTTTAGTAGGTGGAACAGGGCTGGAGACCTTC.

This clonotype was recorded at least ten times. The rearrangement links TRBV27 to TRBJ1-1; D is uncertain. The CDR3 has 14 amino acids. Germline loops: CDR1 MNHEY, CDR2 SMNVEV (reference sequence). Deletions cut 6 bases from V and 7 bases from J, with 18 bases between. Here the CDR3 DNA reads TGTGCCAGCAGCCTAACCCGTAGGAACGGTGAAGCTTTCTTT. It specifies CASSLTRRNGEAFF.

The sample holds many counts of this clonotype. The chain recombines TRBV19 with TRBJ1-2; the D gene is possibly TRBD1 (6 bases). Germline V lookup: CDR1 LNHDA, CDR2 SQIVND (reference sequence). Trimming cost V 6 bases and J 6 bases, with 11 bases left between them. This CDR3 region has 12 residues. CDR3 bases: TGTGCCAGTAGCAACAGGGATGATGGCTACACCTTC. Its translation: CASSNRDDGYTF.

This clonotype was observed at least ten times. A much bigger clone sits one base away, suggesting this may be a read error. This chain connects TRBV6-1 to TRBJ1-1, with TRBD1 matching over 7 bases. This CDR3 has 15 amino acids. The V segment lost 7 bases and the J segment 1 base; nucleotides outside the gene matches: 9. The germline CDR1 and CDR2 sequences are MNHNS and SASEGT. The CDR3: CASNRNRGSNTEAFF. DNA for the CDR3: TGTGCCAGCAACCGAAACAGGGGCTCGAACACTGAAGCTTTCTTT.

The rearrangement links TRBV4-1 to TRBJ1-1; 8 bases fit TRBD1. V lost 4 bases and J lost 0; bases outside the gene matches: 7. The CDR3 contains 16 residues. Germline V lookup: CDR1 MGHRA, CDR2 YSYEKL. CDR3 sequence: CASSPRDRSMNTEAFF. CDR3 DNA: TGCGCCAGCAGCCCGCGGGACAGGTCCATGAACACTGAAGCTTTCTTT.

A note on this clonotype: An end of the junction does not agree with germline; a read error may underlie this. The rearrangement links TRBV6-2 or TRBV6-3 to TRBJ1-3, with D hard to call. Germline CDR1 MNHEY, CDR2 SVGEGT. This CDR3 has 13 residues. CDR3 DNA sequence: TGTGCCAGTGCGGCGCACTCTGGAAACACCATATTTTTT. Protein: CASAAHSGNTIFF.

As to this clonotype: An end of the junction differs from the germline gene, which may be a read error. The J gene is TRBJ2-5, the V gene TRBV7-9, with TRBD2 as a possible D gene (6 bases). Germline values: CDR1 SEHNR, CDR2 FQNEAQ (reference sequence). CDR3 length: 13 residues. Here the CDR3 DNA reads TGTACCAGCCGTAGGGACTCAGGAGAGACCCAGTACTTC. Translating it yields CTSRRDSGETQYF.

The table lists this clonotype with many counts. The chain employs TRBV29-1 and TRBJ2-7, with D possibly being TRBD2 (6 bases). V was shortened by 6 bases and J by 3 bases, with 18 bases between the two germline ends. Per germline, CDR1 SQVTM and CDR2 ANQGSEA. The CDR3 consists of 14 residues. The CDR3 DNA sequence: TGCAGCGTAGGGGTTGCGGAGGGAAGCTACGAGCAGTACTTC. Residues: CSVGVAEGSYEQYF.

This clonotype showed up many times. The J gene is TRBJ2-5, the V gene TRBV28; D is perhaps TRBD1 (5 bases). This CDR3 has 16 residues. Germline assignment: CDR1 MDHEN and CDR2 SYDVKM. Trimming left V 5 bases short and J 2 bases short, with 18 bases between. The CDR3 DNA is TGTGCCAGCAGTCTCGGGTGGCAGGGTGTACAAGAGACCCAGTACTTC. This codes for CASSLGWQGVQETQYF.

This clonotype has ten or more counts. V and J are TRBV7-2 and TRBJ1-1; TRBD1 aligns across 9 bases. The junction had 3 bases not matched to a gene; V was cut back by 5 bases and J by 2 bases. There are 14 residues in the CDR3. CDR1 and CDR2 (germline): SGHTA, FQGNSA. CDR3 residues: CASSVQGANTEAFF. The CDR3 coding sequence is TGTGCCAGCAGCGTACAGGGGGCCAACACTGAAGCTTTCTTT.

This clonotype appeared a few times. The chain combines TRBV6-1 with TRBJ1-1; weak D call: TRBD1 (5 bases). The CDR3 is made up of 13 amino acids. CDR1 is MNHNS and CDR2 is SASEGT in the germline V gene. V gave up 8 bases and J gave up 1 base, with 11 bases separating them. For the CDR3, the DNA is TGTGCCAGCCTTACAACAGGGAACACTGAAGCTTTCTTT. Its translation is CASLTTGNTEAFF.

Ten or more counts support this clonotype. This sequence joins TRBV9 and TRBJ2-7; D call uncertain. From germline, CDR1 is SGDLS and CDR2 YYNGEE. V lost 3 bases and J lost 0, with 13 bases in between. The CDR3 runs 15 residues. CDR3 DNA sequence: TGTGCCAGCAGCGCATCCGCGCATAGCTCCTACGAGCAGTACTTC. Translation: CASSASAHSSYEQYF. Based on the CDR3 plus reference TRBV9 and TRBJ2-7, the full variable domain is DSGVTQTPKHLITATGQRVTLRCSPRSGDLSVYWYQQSLDQGLQFLIQYYNGEERAKGNILERFSAQQFPDLHSELNLSSLELGDSALYFCASSASAHSSYEQYFGPGTRLTVT.

The table lists this clonotype with many counts. This rearrangement joins TRBV3-1 to TRBJ1-3, with 8 bases that match TRBD1. The CDR3 length is 16 residues. Per the germline V gene, CDR1 is LGHDT and CDR2 is YNNKEL (reference sequence). V gave up 4 bases and J gave up 0 bases; unmatched junction bases: 5. The chain's CDR3 is CASSPGGQDSGNTIYF. CDR3 nucleotides: TGTGCCAGCAGCCCAGGGGGACAGGACTCTGGAAACACCATATATTTT. The complete variable domain, with remaining parts taken from reference TRBV3-1 and TRBJ1-3, reads DTAVSQTPKYLVTQMGNDKSIKCEQNLGHDTMYWYKQDSKKFLKIMFSYNNKELIINETVPNRFSPKSPDKAHLNLHINSLELGDSAVYFCASSPGGQDSGNTIYFGEGSWLTVV.